This is a list of T cell receptor beta chains from one sample in a study of blood T cell repertoires in COVID-19. The repertoire was sequenced with immunoSEQ multiplex PCR; TCRdb's copy has only in-frame clones and lacks some. The table lists 15,000 to 20,000 clones, roughly 81% of them singletons, with about 8% in the top ten. The specimen was peripheral blood. Source of these receptors: a man aged 60 to 69 with acute or convalescent COVID-19. The CDR3 runs from the conserved cysteine through the conserved F or W. A D gene is named only where the DNA matches it firmly. Clone sizes are given selectively: once, few, many, or a class where the clone is expanded.

>TRBJ1-1|NA|NA|TRBV7-8
CASSLVPRTEAFF
TGTGCCAGCAGCTTAGTGCCTCGGACTGAAGCTTTCTTT
>TRBJ1-2|TRBD1|NA|TRBV27
CASSLSQGGTGYTF
TGTGCCAGCAGTTTATCTCAGGGGGGCACGGGCTACACCTTC
>TRBJ2-1|TRBD2|NA|TRBV4-1
CASSQDGRGSYNEQFF
TGCGCCAGCAGCCAAGATGGGCGGGGGTCCTACAATGAGCAGTTCTTC
>TRBJ1-1|NA|NA|TRBV5-1
CASSLGQGGQAFF
TGCGCCAGCAGCTTGGGCCAGGGAGGCCAAGCTTTCTTT
>TRBJ1-4|NA|once|TRBV19
CASTPLGRATNEKLFF
TGTGCCAGTACCCCCCTAGGTCGGGCAACTAATGAAAAACTGTTTTTT
>TRBJ2-5|NA|NA|TRBV13
CASSPRTLRETQYF
TGTGCCAGCAGCCCCCGGACTCTTCGGGAGACCCAGTACTTC
>TRBJ2-3|NA|NA|TRBV5-4
CASSLDLAASTDTQYF
TGTGCCAGCAGCTTGGATTTAGCCGCCAGCACAGATACGCAGTATTTT
>TRBJ1-2|TRBD1|few|TRBV2
CASRDRANYGYTF
TGTGCCAGCAGGGACAGGGCCAACTATGGCTACACCTTC
>TRBJ1-2|NA|NA|TRBV28
CASSLGRGDGYTF
TGTGCCAGCAGTTTGGGGAGGGGGGATGGCTACACCTTC
>TRBJ2-7|TRBD1|NA|TRBV29-1
CSVAGDSYEQYF
TGCAGCGTTGCAGGGGACAGCTACGAGCAGTACTTC
>TRBJ2-7|NA|NA|TRBV5-1
CASSPPGYEQYF
TGCGCCAGCAGCCCCCCGGGGTACGAGCAGTACTTC
>TRBJ2-3|TRBD1|NA|TRBV4-1
CASSQYGQGSTDTQYF
TGCGCCAGCAGCCAGTACGGACAGGGGAGCACAGATACGCAGTATTTT
>TRBJ1-2|NA|NA|TRBV30
CAWSVRRLNGYTF
TGTGCCTGGAGTGTACGCAGGTTGAATGGCTACACCTTC
>TRBJ1-4|NA|few|TRBV6-5
CASKPGNEKLFF
TGTGCCAGCAAACCAGGGAATGAAAAACTGTTTTTT
>TRBJ1-6|NA|once|TRBV19
CASKPAGNSPLHF
TGTGCCAGTAAACCGGCAGGGAATTCACCCCTCCACTTT
>TRBJ2-4|TRBD2|NA|TRBV7-2
CASSLGRGGRINIQYF
TGTGCCAGCAGCTTAGGTCGGGGGGGGCGAATAAACATTCAGTACTTC
>TRBJ1-2|NA|NA|TRBV9
CASSVEGSYGYTF
TGTGCCAGCAGCGTAGAAGGGAGCTATGGCTACACCTTC
>TRBJ1-5|NA|NA|TRBV19
CASSILLGQRQPQHF
TGTGCCAGTAGTATATTATTGGGGCAACGTCAGCCCCAGCATTTT
>TRBJ1-2|NA|medium-sized|TRBV6-1
CASSDINYGYTF
TGTGCCAGCAGTGACATTAACTATGGCTACACCTTC
>TRBJ1-2|NA|few|TRBV5-1
CASSVETVYGYTF
TGCGCCAGCAGTGTCGAGACAGTCTATGGCTACACCTTC
>TRBJ2-7|TRBD1|NA|TRBV6-5
CASAAVGQVLTEQYF
TGTGCCAGCGCCGCCGTGGGACAGGTTCTAACCGAGCAGTACTTC
>TRBJ2-3|NA|NA|TRBV2
CASSDGGRGLSTDTQYF
TGTGCCAGCAGTGATGGGGGCCGGGGCCTTAGCACAGATACGCAGTATTTT
>TRBJ1-5|NA|NA|TRBV9
CASTPGGGDQPQHF
TGTGCCAGCACCCCAGGTGGGGGGGATCAGCCCCAGCATTTT
>TRBJ1-1|NA|NA|TRBV27
CASSLRQANTEAFF
TGTGCCAGCAGTTTACGACAGGCGAACACTGAAGCTTTCTTT
>TRBJ1-2|NA|NA|TRBV6-6
CASSFDDGNGYTF
TGTGCCAGCAGTTTTGACGACGGGAATGGCTACACCTTC
>TRBJ1-1|NA|NA|TRBV5-8
CASSLTGGNTEAFF
TGTGCCAGCAGCTTGACGGGGGGCAACACTGAAGCTTTCTTT
>TRBJ1-3|NA|NA|TRBV11-2
CASSLGVAGNTIYF
TGTGCCAGCAGCTTGGGAGTAGCTGGAAACACCATATATTTT
>TRBJ1-6|NA|NA|TRBV12-5
CASGLEDRSPLHF
TGTGCTAGTGGTTTGGAAGACAGATCACCCCTCCACTTT
>TRBJ2-7|TRBD2|NA|TRBV4-2
CASSDPGLAGTSYEQYF
TGTGCCAGCAGCGACCCGGGACTAGCGGGGACATCCTACGAGCAGTACTTC
>TRBJ1-2|TRBD1|NA|TRBV20-1
CSASPEGQGASYGYTF
TGCAGTGCTAGTCCTGAGGGACAGGGGGCATCGTATGGCTACACCTTC
>TRBJ2-7|NA|NA|TRBV27
CASSYQGGAYEQYF
TGTGCCAGCAGTTACCAGGGGGGAGCTTACGAGCAGTACTTC
>TRBJ1-2|NA|NA|TRBV6-5
CASSLAGRLGGYTF
TGTGCCAGCAGTCTAGCGGGTCGGCTGGGTGGCTACACCTTC
>TRBJ1-1|NA|NA|TRBV5-1
CASSLWAGEGYTEAFF
TGCGCCAGCAGCTTATGGGCAGGGGAGGGATACACTGAAGCTTTCTTT
>TRBJ2-7|NA|NA|TRBV6-6
CASSYSPSGNAYEQYF
TGTGCCAGCAGTTACTCCCCGTCGGGGAACGCCTACGAGCAGTACTTC
>TRBJ2-2|NA|NA|TRBV18
CASSPTGYNTGELFF
TGTGCCAGCTCACCAACAGGTTACAACACCGGGGAGCTGTTTTTT
>TRBJ1-4|TRBD1|NA|TRBV11-2
CASSSIRDRGSEKLFF
TGTGCCAGCAGCTCGATTCGGGACAGGGGAAGTGAAAAACTGTTTTTT
>TRBJ1-1|TRBD1|NA|TRBV5-6
CASSPVTGTGYPLNTEAFF
TGTGCCAGCAGCCCAGTAACCGGGACAGGATACCCCTTGAACACTGAAGCTTTCTTT
>TRBJ1-5|TRBD1|NA|TRBV6-5
CASRPGQGGNQPQHF
TGTGCCAGCAGACCGGGACAGGGGGGAAATCAGCCCCAGCATTTT
>TRBJ1-2|NA|once|TRBV5-4
CASSWDTPTGYTF
TGTGCCAGCAGCTGGGACACCCCAACGGGCTACACCTTC
>TRBJ2-1|TRBD2|NA|TRBV7-3
CASSLIGRTSGYNEQFF
TGTGCCAGCAGCTTAATAGGAAGGACTAGCGGATACAATGAGCAGTTCTTC
>TRBJ2-7|NA|NA|TRBV7-6
CASSLGGQSSYEQYF
TGTGCCAGCAGCTTAGGGGGGCAAAGCTCCTACGAGCAGTACTTC
>TRBJ1-2|TRBD1|NA|TRBV7-9
CASSLGGGIYGYTF
TGTGCCAGCAGCTTAGGAGGGGGCATCTATGGCTACACCTTC
>TRBJ1-5|TRBD1|once|TRBV24-1
CATSDRGQGYQPQHF
TGTGCCACCAGTGATAGGGGACAGGGCTATCAGCCCCAGCATTTT
>TRBJ1-4|NA|NA|TRBV5-6
CASSYGATNEKLFF
TGTGCCAGCAGCTACGGGGCAACTAATGAAAAACTGTTTTTT
>TRBJ2-7|NA|NA|TRBV5-1
CASSLASPPPYEQYF
TGCGCCAGCAGCTTGGCTAGCCCACCCCCCTACGAGCAGTACTTC
>TRBJ1-5|NA|NA|TRBV6-5
CASALDLFSNQPQHF
TGTGCCAGCGCCTTAGATCTCTTTAGCAATCAGCCCCAGCATTTT
>TRBJ1-4|NA|NA|TRBV14
CASSPSGRQDEKLFF
TGTGCCAGCAGCCCCAGCGGACGCCAAGATGAAAAACTGTTTTTT
>TRBJ2-7|TRBD2|once|TRBV4-2
CASSRQPSGGGAYEQYF
TGTGCCAGCAGCCGGCAACCCTCTGGCGGGGGGGCCTACGAGCAGTACTTC
>TRBJ1-5|TRBD1|NA|TRBV5-5
CASSFSTGGYQPQHF
TGTGCCAGCAGCTTTTCGACAGGGGGCTATCAGCCCCAGCATTTT
>TRBJ2-5|TRBD2|NA|TRBV24-1
CATSDNGAGVYQETQYF
TGTGCCACCAGTGATAATGGAGCGGGGGTGTACCAAGAGACCCAGTACTTC
>TRBJ1-5|NA|NA|TRBV19
CASSIYKRGGHQPQHF
TGTGCCAGTAGCATATACAAGCGGGGGGGGCATCAGCCCCAGCATTTT
>TRBJ1-3|NA|NA|TRBV7-9
CASSPQGTGNTIYF
TGTGCCAGCAGCCCACAGGGCACTGGAAACACCATATATTTT
>TRBJ2-7|TRBD2|NA|TRBV27
CASSLLAGGSYEQYF
TGTGCCAGCAGTTTATTAGCGGGGGGCTCCTACGAGCAGTACTTC
>TRBJ2-1|TRBD2|NA|TRBV4-1
CASSWTSGGKNEQFF
TGCGCCAGCAGCTGGACTAGCGGGGGGAAGAATGAGCAGTTCTTC
>TRBJ2-5|NA|NA|TRBV19
CASSIDRGETQYF
TGTGCCAGTAGTATAGACAGGGGAGAGACCCAGTACTTC